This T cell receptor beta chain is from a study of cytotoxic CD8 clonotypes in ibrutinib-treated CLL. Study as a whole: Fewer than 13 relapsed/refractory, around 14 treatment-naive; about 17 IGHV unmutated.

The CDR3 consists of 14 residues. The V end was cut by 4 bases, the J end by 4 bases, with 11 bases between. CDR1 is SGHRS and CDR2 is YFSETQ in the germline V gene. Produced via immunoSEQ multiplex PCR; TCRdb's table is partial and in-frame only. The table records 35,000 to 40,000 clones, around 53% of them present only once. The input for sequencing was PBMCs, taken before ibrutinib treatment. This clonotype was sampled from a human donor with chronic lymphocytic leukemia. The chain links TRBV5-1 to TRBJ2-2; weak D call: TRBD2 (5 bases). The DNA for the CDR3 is TGCGCCAGCAGCGAACGGGGTGTCACCGGGGAGCTGTTTTTT. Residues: CASSERGVTGELFF.